The next 16 T cell receptor beta chains were all read from a single sample in a study of STAT5B mutations in CD4+ large granular lymphocyte leukemia. The protocol was immunoSEQ multiplex PCR, while the TCRdb copy is restricted to in-frame clones and leaves out a portion. The sample includes fewer than 35,000 clones, about 76% of them seen just once. The source material was CD4+ T cells from blood buffy coats. The origin of the receptors is a human donor in good health.

The chain uses TRBV7-2 and TRBJ2-5; no reliable D call. The CDR3 has 12 amino acids. Germline loops: CDR1 SGHTA, CDR2 FQGNSA. V lost 5 bases, J lost 5 bases, and 9 bases lay in between. CDR3 DNA: TGTGCCAGCAGCAGGGTTCGGGAGACCCAGTACTTC. Protein: CASSRVRETQYF.

The chain recombines TRBV7-3 with TRBJ2-5; D gene uncertain. V was clipped by 5 bases and J by 3 bases, with 10 bases between them. This CDR3 is built from 13 residues. Germline loops: CDR1 SGHTA, CDR2 FQGTGA. CDR3 amino acids: CASSLRPEETQYF. CDR3 coding DNA: TGTGCCAGCAGCCTTAGACCCGAAGAGACCCAGTACTTC.

This chain joins TRBV9 and TRBJ1-1; D remains ambiguous. Germline CDR1 and CDR2: SGDLS and YYNGEE. The CDR3 runs 13 residues. V was trimmed by 4 bases and J by 1 base, leaving 8 bases between them. CDR3 DNA: TGTGCCAGCAGCCTCGTCGAGAACACTGAAGCTTTCTTT. Translated: CASSLVENTEAFF.

The V gene is TRBV14, the J gene TRBJ1-2; 7 nucleotides match TRBD1. J lost 8 bases, V lost 2 bases, and 5 bases had no gene match. CDR1 SGHDN and CDR2 FVKESK come from the germline V gene. This CDR3 is 13 amino acids long. The CDR3 DNA is TGTGCCAGCAGCCAAACGACAGGGAGGGGCTACACCTTC. Its protein is CASSQTTGRGYTF.

The V gene is TRBV7-2, the J gene TRBJ2-1; weak D call: TRBD2 (6 bases). The length of the CDR3 is 16 residues. V lost 5 bases to trimming and J lost 9 bases, with 23 bases between them. From germline, CDR1 is SGHTA and CDR2 FQGNSA. The CDR3 here is CASSRGGLRPQREQFF. The CDR3 DNA reads as TGTGCCAGCAGCCGTGGGGGACTCAGGCCCCAACGTGAGCAGTTCTTC.

The chain combines TRBV2 with TRBJ1-1; 7 nucleotides agree with TRBD1. The germline V gene encodes CDR1 SNHLY and CDR2 FYNNEI. J was trimmed by 11 bases and V by 6 bases; bases with no gene match: 12. The CDR3 is 13 residues long. CDR3 sequence: CASSPTGYDAAFF. CDR3 DNA sequence: TGTGCCAGCAGCCCGACAGGGTACGATGCGGCTTTCTTT.

The V call is TRBV7-8, the J call TRBJ2-5; D gene uncertain. CDR1 is SGHVS, CDR2 FQNEAQ, per germline. The CDR3 sequence is 10 residues long. V dropped 5 bases and J dropped 2 bases, with 0 bases sitting between them. The DNA for the CDR3 is TGTGCCAGCAGCCAAGAGACCCAGTACTTC. Amino acids: CASSQETQYF.

This rearrangement joins TRBV15 to TRBJ2-1; D not certain. The CDR3 contains 18 residues. The germline CDR1 and CDR2 sequences are LNHNV and YYDKDF (reference sequence). V lost 0 bases, J lost 0 bases, and 15 bases lay in between. CDR3 residues: CATSRDLVKESSYNEQFF. CDR3 in DNA: TGTGCCACCAGCAGAGATCTAGTTAAGGAGAGCTCCTACAATGAGCAGTTCTTC.

This clone was observed once. The chain carries TRBV6-5 and TRBJ2-6; TRBD2 is a possible D gene (6 bases). Germline CDR1 is MNHEY and CDR2 is SVGAGI. V was trimmed by 6 bases and J by 3 bases, leaving 12 bases between them. The CDR3 consists of 15 residues. CDR3 nucleotide sequence: TGTGCCAGCAGCCGCGGGACTCTTGGGGCCAACGTCCTGACTTTC. Translating gives CASSRGTLGANVLTF.

The rearrangement links TRBV19 to TRBJ1-3; no clear D. The V and J ends lost 5 bases and 5 bases respectively, with 10 bases between them. Germline loops: CDR1 LNHDA, CDR2 SQIVND (reference sequence). CDR3 length: 13 residues. CDR3 DNA sequence: TGTGCCAGTAGTGTAGCAGGAAGAAACACCATATATTTT. It yields the protein CASSVAGRNTIYF.

This chain links TRBV19 with TRBJ1-1; D is perhaps TRBD1 (5 bases). The CDR3 has 13 amino acids. Germline CDR1 and CDR2: LNHDA and SQIVND (reference sequence). V lost 8 bases and J lost 5, with 15 bases in between. The CDR3 loop is CASSGTTGTEAFF. CDR3 in DNA: TGTGCCAGTTCCGGGACCACGGGGACTGAAGCTTTCTTT.

This clone came up once. The rearrangement uses TRBV13 and TRBJ2-3; D may be TRBD1 (5 bases). From germline, CDR1 is PRHDT and CDR2 FYEKMQ (reference sequence). V lost 3 bases, J lost 2 bases, and 9 bases lay in between. The CDR3 runs 14 residues. Here the CDR3 DNA reads TGTGCCAGCAGCTTTCCGACAGCCACAGATACGCAGTATTTT. It yields the protein CASSFPTATDTQYF.

The V and J genes are TRBV19 and TRBJ2-5, with D perhaps matching TRBD1 (5 bases). The V and J ends lost 4 bases and 3 bases respectively, with 9 bases between them. Germline-derived CDR1 and CDR2 are LNHDA and SQIVND (reference sequence). The CDR3 runs to 13 residues. The CDR3: CASSTPGKETQYF. Here the CDR3 DNA reads TGTGCCAGTAGTACACCAGGGAAAGAGACCCAGTACTTC. The variable domain in full, with the rest retrieved from reference TRBV19 and TRBJ2-5, is DGGITQSPKYLFRKEGQNVTLSCEQNLNHDAMYWYRQDPGQGLRLIYYSQIVNDFQKGDIAEGYSVSREKKESFPLTVTSAQKNPTAFYLCASSTPGKETQYFGPGTRLLVL.

The rearrangement links TRBV15 to TRBJ1-2, with a possible D match to TRBD1 (5 bases). The CDR3 has 15 residues. Per the germline V gene, CDR1 is LNHNV and CDR2 is YYDKDF (reference sequence). The ends were cut back, 1 base at V and 7 bases at J, with 16 bases in the middle. CDR3 amino acids: CATSRGLPDSSGYTF. The CDR3 DNA follows: TGTGCCACCAGCAGAGGGTTGCCTGACAGTTCTGGCTACACCTTC.

The gene calls are TRBV5-5 and TRBJ2-7; 11 bases are shared with TRBD1. CDR1 and CDR2 from the germline V gene are SGHKS and YYEKEE (reference sequence). Trimming removed 0 bases from V and 1 base from J; junction bases left unmatched: 12. The CDR3 runs 19 residues. CDR3 sequence: CASSLAPGQGVGGSYEQYV. The CDR3 coding sequence is TGTGCCAGCAGCTTGGCGCCGGGACAGGGGGTAGGAGGATCCTACGAGCAGTACGTC.

CDR3 sequence: CASSFRGFSTDTQYF. The CDR3 nucleotides read TGTGCCAGCAGTTTCCGAGGGTTTAGCACAGATACGCAGTATTTT. The rearrangement links TRBV27 to TRBJ2-3; perhaps TRBD2 as D (5 bases). Trimming took 3 bases from V and 0 from J, leaving 10 bases between them. This CDR3 is built from 15 residues. Per the germline V gene, CDR1 is MNHEY and CDR2 is SMNVEV (reference sequence).